This T cell receptor (beta chain) was found in a study of regulatory T cells in long-lasting Graves disease. Study observations and caveats: With persistent disease, TRBV28, TRBJ1-2 and TRBJ2-5 were the favored segments.

For this clonotype: Its antigen is as yet unknown.

The V gene's germline CDR1 is MGHRA and CDR2 YSYEKL. Trimming took off 6 bases at V and 3 bases at J, with 20 bases between the two ends. The CDR3 runs 16 residues. Time point here: persistent/refractory GD, antithyroid drugs over 5 years with positive TRAb. PBMC RNA was the source of the TCR library. Patients all came to the study from an endocrinology department in Xi'an, China. Roughly 10 milliliters of peripheral blood were drawn into EDTA tubes. TCR beta libraries were built with iRepertoire HTBI primers and Arm-PCR of CDR3 regions. Authors' processing steps: From all samples, identification returned some 15 TRBJ and about 63 TRBV segments. TCRdb processed the multiplex PCR reads anew with MiXCR; each CDR3 protein has one entry. The authors' filters were not applied to this entry. Here the sample spans about 470,000 distinct CDR3 sequences, around a fifth being singletons.

The rearrangement links TRBV4-1 to TRBJ2-5, with a possible D match to TRBD2 (6 bases). The sequencing here drew on peripheral blood mononuclear cells (PBMCs), taken when the disease was refractory, from a patient treated with antithyroid drugs. The source of this sequence is a female donor with Graves disease. In DNA, the CDR3 is TGCGCCAGCAGATCCTCCTTTGGCGCGGGAAAAGAGACCCAGTACTTC. Protein: CASRSSFGAGKETQYF.